This TCR beta chain was obtained from a study of cytomegalovirus exposure and HLA in healthy donors. Study outcomes and limitations: The dataset shows that most TCR sequences were rare, while some public TCRs occurred in many donors.

PCR primers comprised 60 Vbeta and 13 Jbeta primers. Original analysis: Roughly 83 million unique TCR beta chains, some 10 million of them shared, were counted by a later analysis. Method: immunoSEQ multiplex PCR; TCRdb's copy keeps in-frame clones and lacks some. Clonal size and the V and J genes are those of that table, whereas D and trimming came from the DNA. Among over 200,000 clones listed, approximately 70% were seen once. As concerns this clone: Its target is not known.

The sequenced material came from PBMCs. This sequence was found in a middle-aged man in good health and CMV-seropositive.

The CDR3 reads CASSKGGVIGNTIYF. In DNA form, the CDR3 reads TGTGCCAGCAGCAAAGGGGGAGTGATTGGAAACACCATATATTTT. This sequence joins TRBV28 and TRBJ1-3, with D possibly TRBD1 on 6 matching bases. Germline lookup yields CDR1 MDHEN and CDR2 SYDVKM. Trimming cost V 6 bases and J 3 bases, with 15 bases left between them. The length of the CDR3 is 15 residues.